Following are 29 T cell receptor beta chains from one sample sequenced in a study of regulatory T cells in long-lasting Graves disease. Libraries of TCR beta came from iRepertoire HTBI primers plus Arm-PCR of CDR3 regions. Each CDR3 protein is one row after TCRdb ran MiXCR on the multiplex PCR reads. The sample contains about 450,000 distinct CDR3 sequences, 13% to 15% of which appear only once. Time point of the sample: newly diagnosed GD, antithyroid drugs for less than 3 months. With RNA extracted from PBMCs as input, the TCR library was made. These same records also appear under a second study, on T cells in Graves' hyperthyroidism and ophthalmopathy.

The sample consisted of peripheral blood mononuclear cells (PBMCs), taken at new diagnosis, from a patient treated with antithyroid drugs. The receptors derive from a woman in her fifties or sixties with Graves disease.

At least ten counts were recorded for this clonotype. J is TRBJ2-7 and V is TRBV28, with TRBD1 identical over 7 bases. V shed 5 bases and J 3 bases; nucleotides not matched to a gene: 10. Germline values: CDR1 MDHEN, CDR2 SYDVKM. The CDR3 has 15 residues. The CDR3 reads CASSPYPTGNYEQYF. The CDR3 nucleotides read TGTGCCAGCAGTCCGTACCCGACAGGGAACTACGAGCAGTACTTC.

This clonotype was seen only a few times. The genes are TRBV6-5 and TRBJ1-4; D not resolved. Looked up from germline, CDR1 is MNHEY and CDR2 is SVGAGI. The CDR3 runs 18 residues. Trimming cost V 0 bases and J 0 bases, with 14 bases left between them. Here the CDR3 reads CASSYSWAGFATNEKLFF. The CDR3 DNA sequence: TGTGCCAGCAGTTACTCTTGGGCGGGATTTGCAACTAATGAAAAACTGTTTTTT.

The chain uses TRBV7-9 and TRBJ2-1; the match to TRBD1 covers 10 bases. V trimming: 8 bases; J trimming: 4 bases; junction bases outside the gene matches: 8. The CDR3 runs to 15 residues. Looked up from germline, CDR1 is SEHNR and CDR2 is FQNEAQ (reference sequence). This CDR3 reads CASPWGQGQYNEQFF. The CDR3 DNA follows: TGTGCCAGCCCTTGGGGACAGGGGCAATACAATGAGCAGTTCTTC.

The V gene is TRBV19, the J gene TRBJ2-6; tentative D call: TRBD1 (6 bases). The V end was cut by 7 bases, the J end by 0 bases, with 16 bases between. Germline loops: CDR1 LNHDA, CDR2 SQIVND (reference sequence). This CDR3 comprises 17 residues. The CDR3 region has the DNA TGTGCCAGTACCTCAGGGGCAGCTAGCTCTGGGGCCAACGTCCTGACTTTC. It specifies CASTSGAASSGANVLTF.

The chain links TRBV18 to TRBJ1-4, with 8 bases lining up with TRBD1. Germline V gene data show CDR1 as KGHSH and CDR2 as LQKENI. J lost 5 bases, V lost 4 bases, and 6 bases had no gene match. This CDR3 has 15 amino acids. CDR3 sequence: CASSHSRGRNEKLFF. The CDR3 DNA is TGTGCCAGCTCACACTCCAGGGGGCGCAATGAAAAACTGTTTTTT. Together with reference TRBV18 and TRBJ1-4, the CDR3 gives the full variable domain: NAGVMQNPRHLVRRRGQEARLRCSPMKGHSHVYWYRQLPEEGLKFMVYLQKENIIDESGMPKERFSAEFPKEGPSILRIQQVVRGDSAAYFCASSHSRGRNEKLFFGSGTQLSVL.

This clonotype was observed at least ten times. The chain employs TRBV14 and TRBJ1-4; 9 bases match TRBD1. The germline gives CDR1 SGHDN, CDR2 FVKESK. The V and J ends lost 3 bases and 8 bases, in that order; junction bases with no gene match: 7. The CDR3 has 15 residues. The CDR3 DNA reads as TGTGCCAGCAGCCAGATGGGACAGGGTCGGGAAAAACTGTTTTTT. Translation gives CASSQMGQGREKLFF.

This clonotype came up many times. The rearrangement links TRBV28 to TRBJ2-7; no definite D call. The CDR3 runs to 13 residues. Germline loops: CDR1 MDHEN, CDR2 SYDVKM. V was pared by 5 bases and J by 3 bases, with 11 bases between. As DNA, the CDR3 is TGTGCCAGCAGTCAAGGGATCATCTACGAGCAGTACTTC. This encodes CASSQGIIYEQYF.

This clonotype occurred a few times. This rearrangement joins TRBV6-1 to TRBJ2-1; the D gene is possibly TRBD2 (5 bases). The germline gives CDR1 MNHNS, CDR2 SASEGT. CDR3 length: 13 residues. V was trimmed by 10 bases and J by 3 bases, leaving 13 bases between them. The CDR3 DNA sequence: TGTGCCACAGCGGATAGGATCTACAATGAGCAGTTCTTC. Amino acid sequence: CATADRIYNEQFF.

CDR3 sequence reads: CASSMVQGGTEAFF. In DNA, the CDR3 is TGTGCCAGTAGTATGGTTCAGGGAGGTACTGAAGCTTTCTTT. The chain recombines TRBV19 with TRBJ1-1; D might be TRBD1 (5 bases). The V gene lost 3 bases and the J gene lost 5 bases, with 13 bases spanning the gap. The CDR3 runs 14 residues. Germline V gene data show CDR1 as LNHDA and CDR2 as SQIVND (reference sequence).

Comment on this clonotype: It differs at one base from a far larger clone, so likely a read error. V is TRBV2 and J is TRBJ2-1; 13 bases map to TRBD2. Germline CDR1 SNHLY, CDR2 FYNNEI. The CDR3 has 17 amino acids. The CDR3 protein is CASSSQTGTSGINEQLF. The CDR3 DNA follows: TGTGCCAGCAGTTCCCAGACCGGGACTAGCGGGATTAATGAGCAGTTATTC.

This clonotype has a handful of counts. V and J are TRBV24-1 and TRBJ2-7, with 12 bases that match TRBD1. This CDR3 region has 16 residues. With V trimmed by 2 bases and J by 5 bases, 6 bases remained unmatched. Germline V gene lookup returns CDR1 KGHDR and CDR2 SFDVKD. This CDR3 reads CATSDSPGQGAHEQYF. The CDR3 DNA follows: TGTGCCACCAGTGATTCGCCGGGACAGGGGGCTCACGAGCAGTACTTC.

V usage is TRBV27 and J usage is TRBJ2-7; 11 bases line up with TRBD2. The CDR3 length is 17 residues. The V segment lost 4 bases and the J segment 1 base; nucleotides outside the gene matches: 9. Germline CDR1 and CDR2: MNHEY and SMNVEV (reference sequence). The CDR3 is CASSYSSSGRSSYEQYF. CDR3 nucleotides: TGTGCCAGCAGTTACTCTTCTAGCGGGAGGTCTTCCTACGAGCAGTACTTC.

This clonotype has ten or more counts. The J gene is TRBJ2-2, the V gene TRBV7-6; 8 nucleotides align to TRBD2. The CDR3 spans 16 residues. Germline CDR1 is SGHVS and CDR2 is FNYEAQ. Germline trimming cut 2 bases from V and 5 bases from J; bases unmatched to any gene: 7. CDR3 DNA: TGTGCCAGCAGCTTAAAGACTAGCGCGCTAACCGGGGAGCTGTTTTTT. It encodes CASSLKTSALTGELFF.

This clonotype was seen repeatedly, ten times or more. The V call is TRBV10-3, the J call TRBJ2-7, with TRBD2 identical over 7 bases. The CDR3 contains 17 residues. CDR1 and CDR2 from the germline V gene are ENHRY and SYGVKD. The V gene end was trimmed by 6 bases and the J gene end by 0 bases; junction bases not matched to a gene: 14. The chain's CDR3 is CAISILGGREYSYEQYF. CDR3 in DNA: TGTGCCATCAGCATTCTGGGGGGGAGAGAGTACTCCTACGAGCAGTACTTC.

The chain carries TRBV7-2 and TRBJ2-3, with D unresolved. The CDR3 spans 15 residues. Germline V CDR1 and CDR2: SGHTA, FQGNSA. The V and J ends lost 1 base and 2 bases respectively, with 10 bases between them. In DNA, the CDR3 is TGTGCCAGCAGCTTAGAGGCGGTCGACACAGATACGCAGTATTTT. Its protein product is CASSLEAVDTDTQYF.

This clonotype occurred a few times. The rearrangement links TRBV4-1 to TRBJ2-1, with D possibly matching TRBD1 (7 bases). Between the trimmed V and J ends, which lost 3 bases and 4 bases, there was a span of 10 bases. Germline V lookup: CDR1 MGHRA, CDR2 YSYEKL. The CDR3 covers 14 residues. The CDR3 sequence: CASSQGGQYNEQFF. DNA for the CDR3: TGCGCCAGCAGCCAGGGGGGACAGTACAATGAGCAGTTCTTC.

This clonotype was observed at least ten times. The V call is TRBV20-1, the J call TRBJ2-7, with D uncertain. V lost 1 base and J lost 3, with 13 bases in between. Germline CDR1 reads DFQATT; CDR2 reads SNEGSKA (reference sequence). The CDR3 contains 14 residues. The DNA for the CDR3 is TGCAGTGCTAGAGTCCACAGTGGCTACTACGAGCAGTACTTC. Translation gives CSARVHSGYYEQYF.

This chain connects TRBV20-1 to TRBJ1-1, with D uncertain. Germline values: CDR1 DFQATT, CDR2 SNEGSKA (reference sequence). Trimming cost V 6 bases and J 2 bases, with 10 bases left between them. CDR3 length equals 12 residues. For the CDR3, the DNA is TGCAGTGCAACCGACATTAACACTGAAGCTTTCTTT. Its protein is CSATDINTEAFF.

The sample holds many counts of this clonotype. The chain employs TRBV2 and TRBJ1-1; D perhaps matches TRBD1 (5 bases). Between the trimmed V and J ends, which lost 11 bases and 7 bases, there was a span of 17 bases. Looked up from germline, CDR1 is SNHLY and CDR2 is FYNNEI. CDR3 size: 12 residues. CDR3 protein: CAGSRGLVEAFF. The DNA of the CDR3 is TGTGCCGGATCGCGGGGGTTGGTTGAAGCTTTCTTT.

This clonotype has at least ten counts. The V call is TRBV5-6, the J call TRBJ2-5; D possibly corresponds to TRBD2 (5 bases). The length of the CDR3 is 13 residues. The germline V gene encodes CDR1 SGHDT and CDR2 YYEEEE. The V gene lost 5 bases and the J gene lost 5 bases, with 13 bases spanning the gap. CDR3 in DNA: TGTGCCAGCAGGCGGGCAGGTGGCGAGACCCAGTACTTC. Its translation: CASRRAGGETQYF. Full variable domain (missing parts from reference TRBV5-6 and TRBJ2-5): DAGVTQSPTHLIKTRGQQVTLRCSPKSGHDTVSWYQQALGQGPQFIFQYYEEEERQRGNFPDRFSGHQFPNYSSELNVNALLLGDSALYLCASRRAGGETQYFGPGTRLLVL.

This clonotype has ten or more counts. The rearrangement links TRBV29-1 to TRBJ2-1; either TRBD1 or TRBD2 may fit D (5 bases each). CDR1 and CDR2 (germline): SQVTM, ANQGSEA. Trimming cost V 1 base and J 4 bases, with 14 bases left between them. The CDR3 extends over 15 amino acids. This chain's CDR3 is CSVEAPGQPYNEQFF. The CDR3 DNA is TGCAGCGTTGAAGCCCCGGGGCAGCCTTACAATGAGCAGTTCTTC.

This sequence joins TRBV5-1 and TRBJ2-2, with 12 nucleotides matching TRBD2. CDR1 is SGHRS, CDR2 YFSETQ, per germline. The CDR3 consists of 17 residues. Trimming at V came to 0 bases and at J to 5 bases, leaving 5 bases not matched to a gene. The CDR3 sequence is CASSLGLAGVRTGELFF. DNA of the CDR3: TGCGCCAGCAGCTTGGGACTAGCGGGAGTTCGGACCGGGGAGCTGTTTTTT. The full variable domain, rest sourced from reference TRBV5-1 and TRBJ2-2, is KAGVTQTPRYLIKTRGQQVTLSCSPISGHRSVSWYQQTPGQGLQFLFEYFSETQRNKGNFPGRFSGRQFSNSRSEMNVSTLELGDSALYLCASSLGLAGVRTGELFFGEGSRLTVL.

This clonotype was recorded at least ten times. This rearrangement joins TRBV9 to TRBJ1-1; 10 positions agree with TRBD1. Unmatched junction bases numbered 3, after V lost 4 bases and J lost 3 bases. This CDR3 contains 14 residues. CDR1 is SGDLS and CDR2 is YYNGEE in the germline V gene. The CDR3 nucleotides are TGTGCCAGCAGCATGGGACAGGGGTACACTGAAGCTTTCTTT. Translating it yields CASSMGQGYTEAFF.

This clonotype was found many times. The genes are TRBV2 and TRBJ1-1; 7 nucleotides match TRBD1. Trimming cost V 11 bases and J 4 bases; bases outside gene matches: 4. The CDR3 runs 11 residues. Germline V gene data show CDR1 as SNHLY and CDR2 as FYNNEI. The chain's CDR3 is CAVQGSTEAFF. As DNA, the CDR3 is TGTGCCGTACAGGGGAGCACTGAAGCTTTCTTT.

The chain couples TRBV19 to TRBJ1-2; 7 nucleotides match TRBD1. The CDR3 length is 16 residues. Germline loops: CDR1 LNHDA, CDR2 SQIVND (reference sequence). The ends lost 7 bases at V and 4 bases at J; junction bases unmatched: 15. In DNA, the CDR3 is TGTGCCAGTAATCCCCCCGATGGAGGGGGCGCCTATGGCTACACCTTC. This gives the protein CASNPPDGGGAYGYTF.

This clonotype was seen many times. The rearrangement links TRBV28 to TRBJ2-1, with a possible D match to TRBD2 (6 bases). CDR1 is MDHEN and CDR2 is SYDVKM in the germline V gene. V was cut by 3 bases and J by 3 bases, with 18 bases left in between. This CDR3 is built from 17 residues. The CDR3 DNA is TGTGCCAGCAGTTTGCCAGGCCGGGGGAGGTACTACAATGAGCAGTTCTTC. This translates into CASSLPGRGRYYNEQFF.

This clonotype appeared many times. J is TRBJ2-5 and V is TRBV28; 14 bases align to TRBD2. The J segment lost 4 bases and the V segment lost 5 bases, leaving 6 bases of the junction unmatched. CDR3 length equals 16 residues. The germline V gene encodes CDR1 MDHEN and CDR2 SYDVKM. The chain's CDR3 is CASSPPGLAGAETQYF. The CDR3 DNA reads as TGTGCCAGCAGTCCTCCGGGACTAGCGGGAGCAGAGACCCAGTACTTC.

Remarks on this clonotype: Being one base from a much bigger clone, this may be a read error. The rearrangement uses TRBV7-9 and TRBJ2-3; 11 nucleotides line up with TRBD2. CDR3 size: 17 residues. CDR1 is SEHNR, CDR2 FQNEAQ, per germline (reference sequence). Written as DNA, the CDR3 is TGTGCCATCAGCTCCGCCCGGACTAGCGGGAGCACAGATACGCAGTATTTT. Amino acid sequence: CAISSARTSGSTDTQYF.

This clonotype was seen at least ten times. The chain joins TRBV20-1 to TRBJ1-1; 12 bases are shared with TRBD1. In germline, CDR1 is DFQATT, CDR2 SNEGSKA (reference sequence). This CDR3 comprises 19 residues. After removal of 3 bases from V and 3 bases from J, the junction contained 17 bases not matched to a gene. The DNA for the CDR3 is TGCAGTGCTAGGGCCGGGACAGGGGGCCCAGGGTGGATGGACACTGAAGCTTTCTTT. Amino acid sequence: CSARAGTGGPGWMDTEAFF.